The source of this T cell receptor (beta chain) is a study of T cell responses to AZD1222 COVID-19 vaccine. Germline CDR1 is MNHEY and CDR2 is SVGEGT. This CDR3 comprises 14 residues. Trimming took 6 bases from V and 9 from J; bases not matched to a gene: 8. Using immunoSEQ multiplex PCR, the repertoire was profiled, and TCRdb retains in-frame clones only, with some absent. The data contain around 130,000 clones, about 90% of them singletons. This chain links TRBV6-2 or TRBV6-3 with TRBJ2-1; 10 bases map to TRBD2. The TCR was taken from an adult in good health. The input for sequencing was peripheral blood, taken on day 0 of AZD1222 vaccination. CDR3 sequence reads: CASSSFSGRREQFF. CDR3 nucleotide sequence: TGTGCCAGCAGCTCTTTTAGCGGGAGGCGTGAGCAGTTCTTC.